The following is a T cell receptor beta chain sequence with its context. Its antigen is unidentified. The CDR3 length is 18 residues. From germline, CDR1 is LGHNA and CDR2 YSLEER. V was shortened by 0 bases and J by 4 bases, with 21 bases between the two germline ends. Data came from immunoSEQ multiplex PCR; TCRdb stores just in-frame clones and leaves some out. The table has roughly 52,000 clones, roughly nine tenths seen once. The sample originates from a study of Tregs in tolerant kidney transplant recipients. Whole-study findings and limits: In tolerant patients, donor-specific Tregs outgrew total Tregs, suggesting antigen-driven expansion. The most relevant donor-specific Treg TCRbeta repertoire apparently came from expansion with activated donor B cells. The small number of patients limits these findings pending further validation.

Related graft donors supplied nonmyeloablative bone marrow transplants, and mixed chimerism was transient. Thawed PBMCs were FACS-sorted into unstimulated CD4+CD25+CD127- regulatory T cells, CD4+CD25- non-regulatory cells, CD4 and CD8 cells. The chain joins TRBV4-3 to TRBJ1-2; possibly TRBD1 for D (6 bases). Sequencing was performed on CD8+ T cells from blood (PBMCs), taken 24 months after the transplant. The source is a human patient who received a combined kidney and bone marrow transplant. Some T cells may possibly be graft donor cells. CDR3 residues: CASSQDSAGAEDGYGYTF. CDR3 bases: TGCGCCAGCAGCCAAGACTCCGCGGGGGCCGAGGATGGCTATGGCTACACCTTC.